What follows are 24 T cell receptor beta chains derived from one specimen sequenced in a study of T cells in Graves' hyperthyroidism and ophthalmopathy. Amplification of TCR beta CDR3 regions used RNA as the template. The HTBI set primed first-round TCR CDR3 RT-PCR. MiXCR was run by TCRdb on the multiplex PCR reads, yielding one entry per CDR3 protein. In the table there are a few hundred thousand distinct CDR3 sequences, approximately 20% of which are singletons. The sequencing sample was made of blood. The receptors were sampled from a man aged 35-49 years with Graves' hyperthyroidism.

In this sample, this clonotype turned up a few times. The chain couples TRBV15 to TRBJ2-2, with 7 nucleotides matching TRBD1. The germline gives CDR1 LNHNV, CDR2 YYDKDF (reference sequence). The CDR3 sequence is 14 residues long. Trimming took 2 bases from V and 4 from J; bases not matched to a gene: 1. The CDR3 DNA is TGTGCCACCAGCAGACGGACAGGCACCGGGGAGCTGTTTTTT. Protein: CATSRRTGTGELFF.

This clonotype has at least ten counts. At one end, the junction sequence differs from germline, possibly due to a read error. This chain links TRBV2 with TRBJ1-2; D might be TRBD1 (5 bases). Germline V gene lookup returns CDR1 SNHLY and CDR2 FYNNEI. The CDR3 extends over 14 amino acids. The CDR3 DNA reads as TGTGCCAGCAGCGAAGGCAGGGTCAACTATGGCTACACCTTC. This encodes CASSEGRVNYGYTF.

CDR3 sequence (DNA): TGCGCCAGCAGCTTGGTAGGGATTTCTGGAAACACCATATATTTT. It specifies CASSLVGISGNTIYF. The V and J genes are TRBV5-1 and TRBJ1-3; no clear D. The length of the CDR3 is 15 residues. CDR1 and CDR2 (germline): SGHRS, YFSETQ. V was pared by 0 bases and J by 1 base, with 8 bases between.

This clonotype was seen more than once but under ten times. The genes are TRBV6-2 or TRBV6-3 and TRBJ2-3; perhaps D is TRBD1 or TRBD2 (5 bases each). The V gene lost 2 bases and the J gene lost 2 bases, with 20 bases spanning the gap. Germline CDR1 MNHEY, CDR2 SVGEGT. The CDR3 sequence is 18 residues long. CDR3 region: CASSYRGRAADPTDTQYF. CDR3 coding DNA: TGTGCCAGCAGTTACCGGGGCCGGGCGGCGGACCCCACAGATACGCAGTATTTT.

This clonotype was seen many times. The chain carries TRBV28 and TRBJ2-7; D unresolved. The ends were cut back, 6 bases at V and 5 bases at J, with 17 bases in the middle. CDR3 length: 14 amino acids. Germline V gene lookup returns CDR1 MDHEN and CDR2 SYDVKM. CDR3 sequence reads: CASRLTGLADEQYF. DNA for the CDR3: TGTGCCAGCAGACTTACCGGCCTCGCCGACGAGCAGTACTTC.

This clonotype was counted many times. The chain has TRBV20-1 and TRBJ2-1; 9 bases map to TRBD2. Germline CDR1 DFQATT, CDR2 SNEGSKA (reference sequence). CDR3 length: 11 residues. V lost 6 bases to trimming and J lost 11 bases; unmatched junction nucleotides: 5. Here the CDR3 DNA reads TGCAGTGCGGATAGCGGGGGAAAGCAGTTCTTC. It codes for CSADSGGKQFF.

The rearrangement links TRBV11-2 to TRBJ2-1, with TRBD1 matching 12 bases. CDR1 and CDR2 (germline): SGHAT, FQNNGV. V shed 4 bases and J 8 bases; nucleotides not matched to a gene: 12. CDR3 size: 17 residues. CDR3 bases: TGTGCCAGCAGCTCCCCACCGGGACAGGGGGCGATCCATGAGCAGTTCTTC. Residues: CASSSPPGQGAIHEQFF.

In DNA form, the CDR3 reads TGTGCCAGCAGCTTAGCCGGGAATCCCTACAATGAGCAGTTCTTC. This gives the protein CASSLAGNPYNEQFF. The chain combines TRBV7-8 with TRBJ2-1, with D possibly being TRBD2 (5 bases). Trimming removed 0 bases from V and 2 bases from J, with 8 bases in between. CDR1 is SGHVS, CDR2 FQNEAQ, per germline. The CDR3 length is 15 residues.

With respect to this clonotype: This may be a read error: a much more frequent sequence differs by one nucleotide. CDR3 DNA: TGCAGTGCTAGAGATGAGGAAGCGGAGGGGCCAGATACGCAGTATTTT. This gives the protein CSARDEEAEGPDTQYF. The genes are TRBV20-1 and TRBJ2-3; a possible D gene is TRBD2 (6 bases). The CDR3 spans 16 residues. V was cut by 0 bases and J by 4 bases, with 17 bases left in between. The germline V gene has CDR1 DFQATT and CDR2 SNEGSKA (reference sequence).

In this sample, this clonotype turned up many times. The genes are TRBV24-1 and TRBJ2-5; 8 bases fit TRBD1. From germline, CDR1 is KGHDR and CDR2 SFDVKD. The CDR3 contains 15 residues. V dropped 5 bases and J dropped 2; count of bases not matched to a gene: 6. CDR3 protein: CATSAPGGRQETQYF. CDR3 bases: TGTGCCACCAGTGCCCCAGGGGGCAGGCAAGAGACCCAGTACTTC.

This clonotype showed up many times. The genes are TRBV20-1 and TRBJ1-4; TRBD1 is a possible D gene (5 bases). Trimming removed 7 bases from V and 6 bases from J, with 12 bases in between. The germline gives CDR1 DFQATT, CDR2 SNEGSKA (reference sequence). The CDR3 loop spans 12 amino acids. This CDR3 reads CSVYRSDEKLFF. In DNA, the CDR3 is TGCAGTGTGTACAGGTCTGATGAAAAACTGTTTTTT.

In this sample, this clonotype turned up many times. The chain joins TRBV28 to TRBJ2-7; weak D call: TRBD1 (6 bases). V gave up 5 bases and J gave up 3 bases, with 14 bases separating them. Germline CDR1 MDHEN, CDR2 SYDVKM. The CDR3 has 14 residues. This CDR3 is CASSTPRDNYEQYF. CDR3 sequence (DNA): TGTGCCAGCAGTACCCCCCGGGACAACTACGAGCAGTACTTC.

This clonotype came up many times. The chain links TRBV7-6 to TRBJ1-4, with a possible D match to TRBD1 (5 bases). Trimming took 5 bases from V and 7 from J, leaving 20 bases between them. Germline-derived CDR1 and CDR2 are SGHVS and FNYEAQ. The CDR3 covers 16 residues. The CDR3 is CASSPQPPGGSEKLFF. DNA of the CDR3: TGTGCCAGCAGCCCCCAGCCCCCCGGGGGGAGTGAAAAACTGTTTTTT.

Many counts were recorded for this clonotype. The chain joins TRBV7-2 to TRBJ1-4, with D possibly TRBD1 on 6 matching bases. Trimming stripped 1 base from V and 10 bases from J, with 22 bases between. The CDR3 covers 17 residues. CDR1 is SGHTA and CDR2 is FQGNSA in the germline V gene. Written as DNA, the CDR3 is TGTGCCAGCAGCTTAGGGGGGGGACATCGGTCACAACGAAAACTGTTTTTT. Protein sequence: CASSLGGGHRSQRKLFF.

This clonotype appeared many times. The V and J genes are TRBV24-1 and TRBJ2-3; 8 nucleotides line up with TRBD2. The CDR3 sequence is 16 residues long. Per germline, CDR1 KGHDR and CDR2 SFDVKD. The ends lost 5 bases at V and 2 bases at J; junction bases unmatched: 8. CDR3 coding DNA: TGTGCCACCAGTGTCTCGGGGGGGCTAGACACAGATACGCAGTATTTT. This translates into CATSVSGGLDTDTQYF.

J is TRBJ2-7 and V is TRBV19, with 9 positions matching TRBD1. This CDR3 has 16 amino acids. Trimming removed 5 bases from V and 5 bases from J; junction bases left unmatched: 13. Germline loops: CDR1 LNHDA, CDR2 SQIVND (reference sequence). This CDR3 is CASSPGTGLRGNEQYF. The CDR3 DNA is TGTGCCAGTAGTCCGGGGACAGGGTTGCGCGGGAACGAGCAGTACTTC. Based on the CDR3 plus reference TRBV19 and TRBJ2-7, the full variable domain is DGGITQSPKYLFRKEGQNVTLSCEQNLNHDAMYWYRQDPGQGLRLIYYSQIVNDFQKGDIAEGYSVSREKKESFPLTVTSAQKNPTAFYLCASSPGTGLRGNEQYFGPGTRLTVT.

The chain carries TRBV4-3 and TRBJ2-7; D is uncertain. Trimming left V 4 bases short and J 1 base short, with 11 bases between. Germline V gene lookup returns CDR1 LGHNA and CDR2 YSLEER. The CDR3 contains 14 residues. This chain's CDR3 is CASSRMLGSYEQYF. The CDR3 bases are TGCGCCAGCAGCCGGATGTTGGGATCCTACGAGCAGTACTTC.

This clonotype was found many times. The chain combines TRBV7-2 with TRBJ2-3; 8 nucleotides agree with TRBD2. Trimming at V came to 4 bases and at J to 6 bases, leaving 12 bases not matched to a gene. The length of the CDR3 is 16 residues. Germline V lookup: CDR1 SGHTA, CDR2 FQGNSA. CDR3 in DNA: TGTGCCAGCAGCTGGGCGGGGGGCCACAGAAGGGATACGCAGTATTTT. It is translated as CASSWAGGHRRDTQYF.

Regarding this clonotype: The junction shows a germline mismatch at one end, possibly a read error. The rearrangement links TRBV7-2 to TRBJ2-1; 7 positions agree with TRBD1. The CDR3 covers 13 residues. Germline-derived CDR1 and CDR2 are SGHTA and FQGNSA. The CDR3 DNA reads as TGTGCCAGCGGCTTATACAGGGGCAATGAGCAGTTCTTC. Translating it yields CASGLYRGNEQFF.

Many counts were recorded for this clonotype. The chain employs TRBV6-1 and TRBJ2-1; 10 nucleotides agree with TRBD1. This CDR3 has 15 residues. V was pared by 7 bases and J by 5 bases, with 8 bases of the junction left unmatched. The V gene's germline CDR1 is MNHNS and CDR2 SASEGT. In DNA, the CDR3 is TGTGCCAGCACCGCCCGGGACAGGGGTCACAATGAGCAGTTCTTC. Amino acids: CASTARDRGHNEQFF.

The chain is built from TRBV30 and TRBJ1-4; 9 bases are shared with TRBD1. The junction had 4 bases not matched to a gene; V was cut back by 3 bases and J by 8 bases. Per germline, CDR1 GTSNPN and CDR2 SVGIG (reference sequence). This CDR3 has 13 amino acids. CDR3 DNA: TGTGCCTGGAGCGGACAGGGGCGCGAAAAACTGTTTTTT. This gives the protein CAWSGQGREKLFF. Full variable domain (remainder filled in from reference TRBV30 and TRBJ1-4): SQTIHQWPATLVQPVGSPLSLECTVEGTSNPNLYWYRQAAGRGLQLLFYSVGIGQISSEVPQNLSASRPQDRQFILSSKKLLLSDSGFYLCAWSGQGREKLFFGSGTQLSVL.

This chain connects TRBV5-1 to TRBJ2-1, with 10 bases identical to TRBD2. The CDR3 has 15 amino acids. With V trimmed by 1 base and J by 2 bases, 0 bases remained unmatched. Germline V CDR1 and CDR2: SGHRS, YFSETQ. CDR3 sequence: CASSLTSGTYNEQFF. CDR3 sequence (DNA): TGCGCCAGCAGCTTGACTAGCGGGACCTACAATGAGCAGTTCTTC. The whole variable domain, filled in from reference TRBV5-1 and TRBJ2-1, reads KAGVTQTPRYLIKTRGQQVTLSCSPISGHRSVSWYQQTPGQGLQFLFEYFSETQRNKGNFPGRFSGRQFSNSRSEMNVSTLELGDSALYLCASSLTSGTYNEQFFGPGTRLTVL.

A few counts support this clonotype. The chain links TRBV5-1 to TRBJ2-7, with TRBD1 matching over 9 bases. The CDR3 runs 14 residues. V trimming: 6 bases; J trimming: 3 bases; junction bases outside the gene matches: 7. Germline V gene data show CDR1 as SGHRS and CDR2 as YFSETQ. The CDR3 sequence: CASMGQGGLYEQYF. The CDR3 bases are TGCGCCAGCATGGGACAGGGTGGCCTCTACGAGCAGTACTTC.

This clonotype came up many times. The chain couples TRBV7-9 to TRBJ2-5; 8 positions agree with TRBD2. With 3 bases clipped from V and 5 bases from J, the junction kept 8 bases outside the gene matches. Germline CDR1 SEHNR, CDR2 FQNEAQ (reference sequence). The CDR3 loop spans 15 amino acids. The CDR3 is CASSFNIAGTETQYF. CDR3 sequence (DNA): TGTGCCAGCAGCTTCAACATAGCGGGGACGGAGACCCAGTACTTC. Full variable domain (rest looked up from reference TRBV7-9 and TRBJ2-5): DTGVSQNPRHKITKRGQNVTFRCDPISEHNRLYWYRQTLGQGPEFLTYFQNEAQLEKSRLLSDRFSAERPKGSFSTLEIQRTEQGDSAMYLCASSFNIAGTETQYFGPGTRLLVL.